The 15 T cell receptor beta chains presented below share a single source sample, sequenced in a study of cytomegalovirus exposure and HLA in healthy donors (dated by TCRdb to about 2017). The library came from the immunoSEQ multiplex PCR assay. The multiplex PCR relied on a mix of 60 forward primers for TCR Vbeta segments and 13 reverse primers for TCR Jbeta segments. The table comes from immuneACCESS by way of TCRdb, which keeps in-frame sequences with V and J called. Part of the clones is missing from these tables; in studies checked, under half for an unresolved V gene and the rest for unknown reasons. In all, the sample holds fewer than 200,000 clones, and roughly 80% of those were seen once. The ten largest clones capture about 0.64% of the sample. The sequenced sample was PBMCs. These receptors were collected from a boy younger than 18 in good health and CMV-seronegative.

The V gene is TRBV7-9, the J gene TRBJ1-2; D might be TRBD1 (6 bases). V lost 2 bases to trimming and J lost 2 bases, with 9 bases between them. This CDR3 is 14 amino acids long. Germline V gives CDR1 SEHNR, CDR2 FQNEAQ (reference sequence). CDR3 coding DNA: TGTGCCAGCAGCTTAAAGGGGGAAAACTATGGCTACACCTTC. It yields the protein CASSLKGENYGYTF.

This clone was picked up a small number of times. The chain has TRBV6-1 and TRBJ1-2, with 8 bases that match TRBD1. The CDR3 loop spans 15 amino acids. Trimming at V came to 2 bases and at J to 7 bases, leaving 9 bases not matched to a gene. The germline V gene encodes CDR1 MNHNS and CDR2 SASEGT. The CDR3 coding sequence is TGTGCCAGCAGTGAATTCGTTTACAGGGGGTCTGGCTACACCTTC. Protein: CASSEFVYRGSGYTF.

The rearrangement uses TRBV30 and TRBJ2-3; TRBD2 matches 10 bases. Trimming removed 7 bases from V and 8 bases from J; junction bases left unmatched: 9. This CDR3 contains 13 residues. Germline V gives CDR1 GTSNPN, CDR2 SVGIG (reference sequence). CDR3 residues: CAFNLAGVGTQYF. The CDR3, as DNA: TGTGCCTTCAACCTAGCGGGAGTAGGTACGCAGTATTTT.

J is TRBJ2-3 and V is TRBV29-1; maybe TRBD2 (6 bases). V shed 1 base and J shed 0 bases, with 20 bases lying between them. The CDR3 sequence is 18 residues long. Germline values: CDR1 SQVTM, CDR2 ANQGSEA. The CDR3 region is CSVEGSGQPYSSTDTQYF. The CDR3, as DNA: TGCAGCGTTGAAGGAAGCGGGCAGCCTTACTCTAGCACAGATACGCAGTATTTT.

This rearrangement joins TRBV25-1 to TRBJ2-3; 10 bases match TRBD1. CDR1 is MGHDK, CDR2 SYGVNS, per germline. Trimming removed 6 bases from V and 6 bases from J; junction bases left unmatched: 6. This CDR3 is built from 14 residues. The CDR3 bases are TGTGCCAGCAGACAGACAGGGGGCATCGATACGCAGTATTTT. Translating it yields CASRQTGGIDTQYF.

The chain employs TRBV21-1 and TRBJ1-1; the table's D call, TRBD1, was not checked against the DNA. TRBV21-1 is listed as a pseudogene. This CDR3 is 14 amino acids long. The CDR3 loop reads CASSNDRVNTEAFF. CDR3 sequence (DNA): TGTGCCAGCAGTAACGACAGGGTGAACACTGAAGCTTTCTTT.

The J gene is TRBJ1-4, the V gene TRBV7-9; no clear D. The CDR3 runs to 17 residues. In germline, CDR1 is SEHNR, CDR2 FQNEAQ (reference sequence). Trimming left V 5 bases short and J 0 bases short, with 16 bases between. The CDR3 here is CASSPFSGTATNEKLFF. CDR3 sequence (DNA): TGTGCCAGCAGCCCCTTCAGTGGAACAGCAACTAATGAAAAACTGTTTTTT.

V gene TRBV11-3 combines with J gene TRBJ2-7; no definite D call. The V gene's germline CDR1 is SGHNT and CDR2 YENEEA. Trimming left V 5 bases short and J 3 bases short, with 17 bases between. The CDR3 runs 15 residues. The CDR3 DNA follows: TGTGCCAGCAGCCCCCCCGCAGTTTTCCTCTACGAGCAGTACTTC. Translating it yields CASSPPAVFLYEQYF. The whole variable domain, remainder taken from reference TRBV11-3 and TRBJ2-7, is EAGVVQSPRYKIIEKKQPVAFWCNPISGHNTLYWYLQNLGQGPELLIRYENEEAVDDSQLPKDRFSAERLKGVDSTLKIQPAELGDSAVYLCASSPPAVFLYEQYFGPGTRLTVT.

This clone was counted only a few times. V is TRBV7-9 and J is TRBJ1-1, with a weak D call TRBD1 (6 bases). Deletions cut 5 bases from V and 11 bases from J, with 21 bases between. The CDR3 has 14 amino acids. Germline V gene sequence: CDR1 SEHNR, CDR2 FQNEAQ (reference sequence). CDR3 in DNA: TGTGCCAGCAGCCCATCTGGGGGCTCCCTTGTTGCTTTCTTT. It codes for CASSPSGGSLVAFF.

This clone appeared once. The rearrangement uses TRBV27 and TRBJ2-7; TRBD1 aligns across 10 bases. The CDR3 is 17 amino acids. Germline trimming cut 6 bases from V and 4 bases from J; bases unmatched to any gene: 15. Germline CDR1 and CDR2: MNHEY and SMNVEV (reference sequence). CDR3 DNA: TGTGCCAGCAGCCCCTTTGAGACGGGGACAGGGGCTTACGAGCAGTACTTC. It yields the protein CASSPFETGTGAYEQYF.

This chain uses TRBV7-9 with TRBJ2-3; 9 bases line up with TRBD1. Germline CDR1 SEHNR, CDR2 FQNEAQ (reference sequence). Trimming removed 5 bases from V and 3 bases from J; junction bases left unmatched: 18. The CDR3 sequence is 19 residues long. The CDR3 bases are TGTGCCAGCAGCCTACGTCTCGGACAGGGGCTTAGGGCGACAGATACGCAGTATTTT. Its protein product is CASSLRLGQGLRATDTQYF. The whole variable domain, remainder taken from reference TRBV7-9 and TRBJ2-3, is DTGVSQNPRHKITKRGQNVTFRCDPISEHNRLYWYRQTLGQGPEFLTYFQNEAQLEKSRLLSDRFSAERPKGSFSTLEIQRTEQGDSAMYLCASSLRLGQGLRATDTQYFGPGTRLTVL.

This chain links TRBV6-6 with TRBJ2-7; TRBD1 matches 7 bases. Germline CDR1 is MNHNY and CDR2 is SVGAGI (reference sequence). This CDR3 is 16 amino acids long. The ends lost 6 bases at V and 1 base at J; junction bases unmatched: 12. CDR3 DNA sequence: TGTGCCAGCAGCTCCCCCAGACAGGGAGTTTCCTACGAGCAGTACTTC. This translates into CASSSPRQGVSYEQYF.

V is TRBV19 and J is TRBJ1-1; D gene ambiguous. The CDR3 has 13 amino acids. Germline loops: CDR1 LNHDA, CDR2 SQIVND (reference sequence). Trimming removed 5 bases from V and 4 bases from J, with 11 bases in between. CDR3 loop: CASSAGWGTEAFF. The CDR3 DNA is TGTGCCAGTAGTGCGGGATGGGGCACTGAAGCTTTCTTT.

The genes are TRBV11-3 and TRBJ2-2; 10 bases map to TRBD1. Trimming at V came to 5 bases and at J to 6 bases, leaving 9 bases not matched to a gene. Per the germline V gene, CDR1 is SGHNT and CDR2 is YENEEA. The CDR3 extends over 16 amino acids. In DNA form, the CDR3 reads TGTGCCAGCAGCCCAGAGACAGGGGGCTTGCCCGGGGAGCTGTTTTTT. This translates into CASSPETGGLPGELFF. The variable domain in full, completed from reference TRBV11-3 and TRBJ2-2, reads EAGVVQSPRYKIIEKKQPVAFWCNPISGHNTLYWYLQNLGQGPELLIRYENEEAVDDSQLPKDRFSAERLKGVDSTLKIQPAELGDSAVYLCASSPETGGLPGELFFGEGSRLTVL.

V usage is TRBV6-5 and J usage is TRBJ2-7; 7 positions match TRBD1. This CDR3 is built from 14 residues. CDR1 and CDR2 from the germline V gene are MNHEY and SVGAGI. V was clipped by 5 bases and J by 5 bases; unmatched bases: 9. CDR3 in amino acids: CASSSPGQPHEQYF. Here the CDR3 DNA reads TGTGCCAGCAGTAGCCCGGGACAGCCCCACGAGCAGTACTTC.